A selection of T cell receptor beta chains follows, all from one sample in a study of OX40 agonist ivuxolimab in advanced cancers. Libraries were prepared by immunoSEQ multiplex PCR; TCRdb keeps only in-frame clonotypes and omits some of them. The repertoire has 35,000 to 45,000 clones, 65% to 90% of them found once; the top ten carry roughly 20%. The sample here was CD4+ or CD8+ T cells sorted from blood, taken in a trial of the OX40 agonist ivuxolimab. The receptors were sampled from an adult with an advanced solid tumor such as melanoma, head and neck, liver or kidney cancer. CDR3s include the opening cysteine and the closing phenylalanine or tryptophan. A D gene is named only where the DNA matches it firmly. Size is omitted from some rows. Given values are once, few, many or a class for expanded clones.

clone_size | j_call | v_call | d_call | cdr3_nt | cdr3_aa
- | TRBJ2-7 | TRBV5-5 | - | TGTGCCAGCAGCTTGGGGCAGGGAACGACCGAGCAGTACTTC | CASSLGQGTTEQYF
- | TRBJ2-7 | TRBV7-2 | - | TGTGCCAGCAGCCCACCCTTTGGTGCGGTACTCTCCTACGAGCAGTACTTC | CASSPPFGAVLSYEQYF
few | TRBJ1-6 | TRBV7-2 | - | TGTGCTAGGCGTTCACCCCTCCACTTT | CARRSPLHF
- | TRBJ2-2 | TRBV6-5 | - | TGTGCCAGCAGTTTCGGGATTCCTGGAGGGCTGTTTTTT | CASSFGIPGGLFF
- | TRBJ2-3 | TRBV7-6 | - | TGTGCCAGCGCAGGGGGGAGCGATACGCAGTATTTT | CASAGGSDTQYF
- | TRBJ1-2 | TRBV19 | - | TGTGCCAGTAGTACCCAGGGAACCTATGGCTACACCTTC | CASSTQGTYGYTF
- | TRBJ2-1 | TRBV29-1 | - | TGCAGCGACCTACAGGGGGGAGGGTACAATGAGCAGTTCTTC | CSDLQGGGYNEQFF
once | TRBJ2-7 | TRBV7-9 | - | TGTGCCAGCAGCCCGTCGGGGGCCCCCGAGCAGTACTTC | CASSPSGAPEQYF
- | TRBJ2-3 | TRBV7-2 | - | TGTGCCAGCAGCTCCACCCTAGCAATCACAGATACGCAGTATTTT | CASSSTLAITDTQYF
- | TRBJ2-7 | TRBV27 | - | TGTGCCAGCACCCCTCGGGTCGGCTACGAGCAGTACTTC | CASTPRVGYEQYF
- | TRBJ1-1 | TRBV5-1 | - | TGCGCCAGCAGTGGGGGGGAAGTCACTGAAGCTTTCTTT | CASSGGEVTEAFF
once | TRBJ2-2 | TRBV6-1 | TRBD1 | TGTGCCAGCAGTTGGGACAGGGACAACACCGGGGAGCTGTTTTTT | CASSWDRDNTGELFF
- | TRBJ2-3 | TRBV6-6 | - | TGTGCCAGCTGGAAAGGCAGGGAAGCCGATACGCAGTATTTT | CASWKGREADTQYF
- | TRBJ1-1 | TRBV7-8 | - | TGTGCCAGCAGCTTAGTGGCCCCGGGTGAAGCTTTCTTT | CASSLVAPGEAFF
- | TRBJ1-2 | TRBV27 | TRBD1 | TGTGCCAGCAGGTACCCGGGACAGGGGGCTCGGGGCTACACCTTC | CASRYPGQGARGYTF
few | TRBJ2-6 | TRBV6-4 | - | TGTGCCAGCAGCGAGGGGGACGCTGGGGCCAACGTCCTGACTTTC | CASSEGDAGANVLTF
- | TRBJ2-7 | TRBV10-2 | TRBD2 | TGCGCCAGCAGCAACCTACTAGCGGGAGACTACGAGCAGTACTTC | CASSNLLAGDYEQYF
- | TRBJ1-1 | TRBV7-6 | TRBD1 | TGTGCCAGCAGCTTAGCTACAGGGGGGGCCAACACTGAAGCTTTCTTT | CASSLATGGANTEAFF
- | TRBJ2-1 | TRBV9 | TRBD2 | TGTGCCAGCAGCAAGCTAGCGGGGAGCTCCTACAATGAGCAGTTCTTC | CASSKLAGSSYNEQFF
- | TRBJ2-7 | TRBV7-2 | TRBD2 | TGTGCCAGCAGCTTCGGGACTAGCGGGAGGCCCGCCTACGAGCAGTACTTC | CASSFGTSGRPAYEQYF
once | TRBJ2-1 | TRBV9 | TRBD1 | TGTGCCAGCAGCTTAATGACAGGGGGCTCCTACAATGAGCAGTTCTTC | CASSLMTGGSYNEQFF
- | TRBJ2-1 | TRBV27 | TRBD2 | TGTGCCAGCAGTTTATCGTATCTAGCGGGAGCCCATGAGCAGTTCTTC | CASSLSYLAGAHEQFF
- | TRBJ2-1 | TRBV4-3 | - | TGCGCCAGCAGCCAAGATAAGCGCCCCTACAATGAGCAGTTCTTC | CASSQDKRPYNEQFF
- | TRBJ2-7 | TRBV27 | - | TGTGCCAGGCCTGAGGGCGAGCAGTACTTC | CARPEGEQYF
- | TRBJ1-1 | TRBV19 | - | TGTGCCAGTAGTATATATGGGGGGCGGAACACTGAAGCTTTCTTT | CASSIYGGRNTEAFF
once | TRBJ2-2 | TRBV5-6 | TRBD2 | TGTGCCAGCAGCTTGGGGCTAGCGGGGTACGGGGAGCTGTTTTTT | CASSLGLAGYGELFF
once | TRBJ2-1 | TRBV5-3 | - | TGTGCCAGAAGCTCCGCACCCTGGAACTCCTACAATGAGCAGTTCTTC | CARSSAPWNSYNEQFF
- | TRBJ1-5 | TRBV28 | - | TGTGCCAGCGGACCCTTTCAGCCCCAGCATTTT | CASGPFQPQHF
- | TRBJ2-2 | TRBV5-4 | TRBD2 | TGTGCCAGCAGCTTGGTAGTGGGGGGGACCGGGGAGCTGTTTTTT | CASSLVVGGTGELFF
- | TRBJ1-1 | TRBV4-3 | - | TGCGCCAGCAGCCAAGACCTAGGGAGACACCCAATAGAAGCTTTCTTT | CASSQDLGRHPIEAFF
- | TRBJ2-7 | TRBV7-8 | TRBD1 | TGTGCCAGCAGCCCCCGGACAGGGAAGCCTTACGAGCAGTACTTC | CASSPRTGKPYEQYF
- | TRBJ1-1 | TRBV2 | - | TGTGCCAGCAGCGGGGGGGGCAGGATGAACACTGAAGCTTTCTTT | CASSGGGRMNTEAFF
- | TRBJ2-5 | TRBV13 | - | TGTGCCAGCAGCCCCCGGGACTCCGCGGTGGTGACCCAGTACTTC | CASSPRDSAVVTQYF
medium-sized | TRBJ2-1 | TRBV7-2 | - | TGTGCCAGCAGCTTAGTAGTGGGAGGCACCTACAATGAGCAGTTCTTC | CASSLVVGGTYNEQFF
- | TRBJ1-2 | TRBV27 | - | TGTGCCAGCCGGCTCGGTGGGGGGGTAAACTATGGCTACACCTTC | CASRLGGGVNYGYTF
once | TRBJ2-5 | TRBV6-6 | TRBD2 | TGTGCCAGCACCGCGGGGGGGGGCCAAGAGACCCAGTACTTC | CASTAGGGQETQYF
few | TRBJ1-2 | TRBV7-9 | - | TGTGCCAGCAGCAGACTTATGGAGTCTGGCAACTATGGCTACACCTTC | CASSRLMESGNYGYTF
- | TRBJ1-1 | TRBV7-9 | TRBD1 | TGTGCCAGCAGCTTGACAGGGCCTAACACTGAAGCTTTCTTT | CASSLTGPNTEAFF
- | TRBJ2-6 | TRBV11-3 | TRBD1 | TGTGCCAGCAGCTCGACAGGGCTGCCCAACGTCCTGACTTTC | CASSSTGLPNVLTF
- | TRBJ2-3 | TRBV7-9 | TRBD1 | TGTGCCAGCAGAGTCGGGACAGCTACTAGCACAGATACGCAGTATTTT | CASRVGTATSTDTQYF
- | TRBJ1-2 | TRBV29-1 | - | TGCAGCGTTGAAGATCTTCGTGGGGCCAGTTTTTATGGCTACACCTTC | CSVEDLRGASFYGYTF
few | TRBJ1-2 | TRBV30 | - | TGTGCCTGGAGTGGTACAGGGCAGGATGGCTACACCTTC | CAWSGTGQDGYTF
- | TRBJ1-2 | TRBV10-3 | - | TGTGCCACTCCCGGGACTTACTATGGCTACACCTTC | CATPGTYYGYTF
- | TRBJ2-1 | TRBV7-6 | TRBD1 | TGTGCCAGCAGCCCCGGGACAGGGGGCTACAATGAGCAGTTCTTC | CASSPGTGGYNEQFF